This is a list of T cell receptor beta chains from one sample in a study of a mutant IDH1 vaccine in newly diagnosed glioma. Clones were read by immunoSEQ multiplex PCR, and TCRdb kept only the in-frame ones, dropping some. The sample records roughly 62,000 clones, approximately 90% being singletons. Their target antigens are unknown. The sample in question was PBMCs, obtained from a glioma patient whose treatment included an IDH1 peptide vaccine. The receptor set was obtained from a man aged 35-49 years with glioma. Each CDR3 is given with its conserved first and last residue. D genes are given only for firm matches. Expanded clones are given a class, and other clones once, few, many or no size at all.

j_gene | abundance | v_gene | d_gene | CDR3aa | CDR3nt
TRBJ2-3 | few | TRBV6-1 | - | CASSELAGGADTQYF | TGTGCCAGCAGTGAGTTGGCAGGAGGAGCAGATACGCAGTATTTT
TRBJ1-2 | - | TRBV11-2 | - | CASSLARQVPGGYTF | TGTGCCAGCAGCTTAGCCCGACAGGTACCGGGTGGCTACACCTTC
TRBJ2-7 | - | TRBV5-6 | TRBD2 | CASSSRGLAGRVYEQYF | TGTGCCAGCAGCTCGAGAGGACTAGCGGGAAGGGTGTACGAGCAGTACTTC
TRBJ1-2 | - | TRBV9 | - | CASSGVGGSGYGYTF | TGTGCCAGCAGCGGTGTGGGGGGCTCGGGCTATGGCTACACCTTC
TRBJ2-2 | once | TRBV25-1 | - | CASRDPTGGNTGELFF | TGTGCCAGCAGGGACCCAACTGGAGGGAACACCGGGGAGCTGTTTTTT
TRBJ2-7 | - | TRBV14 | - | CASSQDIMGHGYEQYF | TGTGCCAGCAGCCAAGATATCATGGGACACGGATACGAGCAGTACTTC
TRBJ2-1 | - | TRBV4-3 | TRBD2 | CASSQDPGTRGGEQFF | TGCGCCAGCAGCCAAGATCCGGGGACCCGGGGGGGTGAGCAGTTCTTC
TRBJ2-5 | - | TRBV5-1 | - | CASSSLPGTQETQYF | TGCGCCAGCAGCTCCTTACCGGGCACACAAGAGACCCAGTACTTC
TRBJ2-5 | - | TRBV5-6 | TRBD1 | CASSLVTGGGETQYF | TGTGCCAGCAGCTTAGTAACAGGGGGTGGGGAGACCCAGTACTTC
TRBJ2-5 | - | TRBV7-6 | TRBD2 | CASSLEAGGVGETQYF | TGTGCCAGCAGCCTTGAGGCGGGGGGGGTCGGAGAGACCCAGTACTTC
TRBJ1-2 | - | TRBV5-4 | - | CASSLEAGSNYGYTF | TGTGCCAGCAGCTTGGAAGCAGGATCTAACTATGGCTACACCTTC
TRBJ2-1 | - | TRBV11-2 | TRBD1 | CASSLRPGTGGEQFF | TGTGCCAGCAGCTTACGCCCGGGGACAGGGGGTGAGCAGTTCTTC
TRBJ2-1 | - | TRBV13 | TRBD2 | CASSPLGLAGVSNEQFF | TGTGCCAGCAGCCCGTTAGGTCTAGCGGGAGTTTCCAATGAGCAGTTCTTC
TRBJ2-1 | - | TRBV29-1 | - | CSVEDGGNEQFF | TGCAGCGTTGAAGATGGGGGGAATGAGCAGTTCTTC
TRBJ1-5 | - | TRBV5-5 | - | CASSLVSQGPGENQPQHF | TGTGCCAGCAGCTTGGTCAGTCAGGGTCCGGGAGAGAATCAGCCCCAGCATTTT
TRBJ2-4 | - | TRBV7-2 | - | CASLGSHLGKNIQYF | TGTGCCAGCCTGGGGTCCCATTTGGGCAAAAACATTCAGTACTTC
TRBJ1-1 | - | TRBV9 | - | CASSVGGYTEAFF | TGTGCCAGCAGCGTAGGGGGGTACACTGAAGCTTTCTTT
TRBJ1-1 | - | TRBV5-1 | TRBD1 | CASSGTGVNTEAFF | TGCGCCAGCAGCGGGACAGGGGTGAACACTGAAGCTTTCTTT
TRBJ2-1 | few | TRBV6-4 | TRBD1 | CASSDEGASYNEQFF | TGTGCCAGCAGTGACGAGGGGGCCTCCTACAATGAGCAGTTCTTC
TRBJ1-6 | - | TRBV13 | - | CASSLVGLSPLHF | TGTGCCAGCAGCTTAGTGGGTTTATCACCCCTCCACTTT
TRBJ2-5 | few | TRBV28 | TRBD1 | CASRDRAGKEEKETQYF | TGTGCCAGCAGGGACAGGGCGGGGAAGGAGGAAAAAGAGACCCAGTACTTC
TRBJ2-3 | - | TRBV19 | - | CASSSQGGADTQYF | TGTGCCAGTAGTTCACAGGGAGGTGCAGATACGCAGTATTTT
TRBJ1-5 | - | TRBV11-2 | - | CASSRDFNQPQHF | TGTGCCAGCAGCCGGGACTTCAATCAGCCCCAGCATTTT